This TCR beta chain came from a study of Graves' ophthalmopathy and Graves' hyperthyroidism. For this clonotype: What it binds is not known.

TCR beta CDR3 regions were amplified from RNA transcripts. HTBI primers primed a first-round RT-PCR, and a second-round multiplex PCR followed. From the multiplex PCR reads, TCRdb called clonotypes with MiXCR, one entry per CDR3 protein. The table includes about 160,000 distinct CDR3 sequences, 37% detected once. Each diagnosis was determined on the basis of clinical symptoms, serum thyroxine, TRAb, thyroid ultrasound and orbital computed tomography. Study-wide results and limits: Most expanded clonotypes in thyroid above 0.001 frequency also showed up in blood. Researchers report that a 13-signature model separated ophthalmopathy from stable hyperthyroidism, posting 87.88% sensitivity and about 80% specificity. Predictions made by the model for ophthalmopathy progression reached 70.59% sensitivity and almost 75% specificity.

The sequence came from a woman aged 40 to 49 with Graves' ophthalmopathy. Material: peripheral blood.

The CDR3 is CASSWGLADLYEQYF. In DNA, the CDR3 is TGTGCCAGCAGCTGGGGACTAGCGGACCTCTACGAGCAGTACTTC. This chain links TRBV11-2 with TRBJ2-7; 11 bases agree with TRBD2. V trimming: 4 bases; J trimming: 3 bases; junction bases outside the gene matches: 5. Germline CDR1 reads SGHAT; CDR2 reads FQNNGV. The CDR3 loop spans 15 amino acids.